A single sample gave rise to the 8 T cell receptor beta chains below, sequenced in a study of blood T cell repertoires in COVID-19. Sequencing was performed with immunoSEQ multiplex PCR; in TCRdb, only in-frame clones are kept and a portion is missing. The profile shows approximately 330,000 clones, roughly 88% of them singletons. The material sequenced was peripheral blood. The source of these receptors is a woman aged 45-65 years with active or convalescent COVID-19.

This clone appeared once. The V call is TRBV4-2, the J call TRBJ2-1; D is ambiguous. V was shortened by 4 bases and J by 5 bases, with 18 bases between the two germline ends. CDR1 LGHNA and CDR2 YNFKEQ come from the germline V gene. This CDR3 has 16 amino acids. The CDR3 bases are TGTGCCAGCAGCCGAAGCCACTTTATTAAAGACAATGAGCAGTTCTTC. Residues: CASSRSHFIKDNEQFF.

The chain uses TRBV6-1 and TRBJ2-3; no clear D. The CDR3 is made up of 13 amino acids. Deletions cut 0 bases from V and 5 bases from J, with 6 bases between. Germline values: CDR1 MNHNS, CDR2 SASEGT. The CDR3 reads CASSEARGDTQYF. CDR3 DNA sequence: TGTGCCAGCAGTGAAGCAAGAGGAGATACGCAGTATTTT.

A few counts support this clone. The CDR3 here is CASSPKGGRALYNEQFF. CDR3 DNA sequence: TGTGCCAGCAGCCCGAAGGGCGGGAGGGCCCTCTACAATGAGCAGTTCTTC. This chain links TRBV5-4 with TRBJ2-1; TRBD2 matches at 9 bases. CDR3 length: 17 residues. V trimming: 4 bases; J trimming: 3 bases; junction bases outside the gene matches: 11. The V gene's germline CDR1 is SGHNT and CDR2 YYREEE (reference sequence).

The J gene is TRBJ1-1, the V gene TRBV6-1; unclear D gene. Germline V gene data show CDR1 as MNHNS and CDR2 as SASEGT. Trimming shortened V by 1 base and J by 11 bases, and 17 bases separated the two germline ends. The CDR3 contains 14 residues. The DNA for the CDR3 is TGTGCCAGCAGTGAAGGGTCAGGACTTATACATGCTTTCTTT. This sequence encodes CASSEGSGLIHAFF.

The chain joins TRBV5-8 to TRBJ1-2; D gene unclear. V was shortened by 3 bases and J by 4 bases, with 13 bases between the two germline ends. Germline V gene lookup returns CDR1 SGHTS and CDR2 YDEGEE. The CDR3 covers 14 residues. CDR3 bases: TGTGCCAGCAGCTCCTATGCTAGATCCTATGGCTACACCTTC. Protein: CASSSYARSYGYTF.

This rearrangement joins TRBV28 to TRBJ1-2, with a weak D call TRBD1 (5 bases). The V end lost 6 bases, the J end lost 0 bases, and 14 bases lay between the germline ends. The CDR3 is 15 amino acids. The germline gives CDR1 MDHEN, CDR2 SYDVKM. CDR3 coding DNA: TGTGCCAGCAGGTTAGGGAGGGGAGCTAACTATGGCTACACCTTC. Its protein is CASRLGRGANYGYTF.

The chain employs TRBV27 and TRBJ1-1; TRBD1 matches at 7 bases. The V and J ends lost 5 bases and 4 bases, in that order; junction bases with no gene match: 4. CDR3 length: 13 amino acids. Germline assignment: CDR1 MNHEY and CDR2 SMNVEV (reference sequence). CDR3 amino acids: CASSLGQATEAFF. CDR3 sequence (DNA): TGTGCCAGCAGTCTAGGACAGGCCACTGAAGCTTTCTTT.

V usage is TRBV10-1 and J usage is TRBJ2-3, with 16 bases fitting TRBD2. J lost 8 bases, V lost 7 bases, and 3 bases had no gene match. Germline V gene lookup returns CDR1 WNHNN and CDR2 SYGVQD (reference sequence). The CDR3 runs 14 residues. The CDR3 bases are TGCGCCAGCATGGGGACTAGCGGGAGGGTTACGCAGTATTTT. The encoded protein is CASMGTSGRVTQYF.